These T cell receptor beta chains were read from a single sample in a study of blood T cell repertoires in COVID-19. Method: immunoSEQ multiplex PCR; TCRdb's copy keeps in-frame clones and lacks some. The data contain about 110,000 clones, approximately 90% of them singletons. The sample was peripheral blood. Receptors originate from a woman aged 25 to 39 with acute or convalescent COVID-19. Each CDR3 is given with its conserved first and last residue. A D gene is named only where the DNA matches it firmly. Only part of the rows carry a size: once, few, many, or a class if the clone is expanded.

clone_size j_call d_call v_call cdr3_nt cdr3_aa
NA TRBJ2-1 NA TRBV5-5 TGTGCCAGCAGCTTGCGCAATGAGCAGTTCTTC CASSLRNEQFF
few TRBJ1-2 NA TRBV7-8 TGTGCCAGCAGCCGCCGTGGCGGAGGCTATGGCTACACCTTC CASSRRGGGYGYTF
NA TRBJ1-1 TRBD1 TRBV11-1 TGTGCCAGCAGCTCGTCCGGGACAGGGCGAACTGAAGCTTTCTTT CASSSSGTGRTEAFF
once TRBJ1-1 NA TRBV4-3 TGCGCCAGCAGCTGGATGGGGCGAGGCACTGAAGCTTTCTTT CASSWMGRGTEAFF
NA TRBJ2-3 TRBD2 TRBV6-4 TGTGCCAGCAGCGCAGGTGGACTAGCCGTCACAGATACGCAGTATTTT CASSAGGLAVTDTQYF
NA TRBJ2-1 TRBD2 TRBV7-9 TGTGCCAGCAAGGGGCTCCCAGGCGGGGGTCGGGATGAGCAGTTCTTC CASKGLPGGGRDEQFF
NA TRBJ2-7 NA TRBV19 TGTGCCAGTAGTATATCCGGTTACGAGCAGTACTTC CASSISGYEQYF
NA TRBJ1-2 NA TRBV30 TGTGCCTGGAGTGCCGGGGAACTACACTATGGCTACACCTTC CAWSAGELHYGYTF
NA TRBJ2-7 TRBD1 TRBV11-2 TGTGCCAGCAGCTGGGACAGCTACGAGCAGTACTTC CASSWDSYEQYF
once TRBJ1-3 NA TRBV11-3 TGTGCCAGCAGCACTCAACCAGGGTCTACTGGAAACACCATATATTTT CASSTQPGSTGNTIYF
NA TRBJ1-2 TRBD1 TRBV9 TGTGCCAGCAGCCTAACCGGACAGGGATCTCATGGCTACACCTTC CASSLTGQGSHGYTF
NA TRBJ1-1 NA TRBV29-1 TGCAGCGTTGCCGCCCCCCAAGGACAGAGAACGAACACTGAAGCTTTCTTT CSVAAPQGQRTNTEAFF
NA TRBJ1-2 NA TRBV20-1 TGCAGTGCTACAGGAGGCTATGGCTACACCTTC CSATGGYGYTF
NA TRBJ1-2 TRBD1 TRBV5-5 TGTGCCAGCAGCGGGACAGGGGGCGGACCCTATGGCTACACCTTC CASSGTGGGPYGYTF
NA TRBJ2-3 TRBD1 TRBV19 TGTGCCAGTAGGGACAGGGGGCGGGCAGATACGCAGTATTTT CASRDRGRADTQYF
NA TRBJ1-2 NA TRBV28 TGTGCCAGCAGTTTGAGGGGGAGGGGATATGGCTACACCTTC CASSLRGRGYGYTF
NA TRBJ1-1 TRBD1 TRBV5-1 TGCGCCAGCAGCTTAGGGCAGGGGGTCACAAAGAACACTGAAGCTTTCTTT CASSLGQGVTKNTEAFF
NA TRBJ2-3 TRBD2 TRBV7-3 TGTGCCAGCAGCTTAAACGGGAGGGCCACAGATACGCAGTATTTT CASSLNGRATDTQYF
NA TRBJ2-5 TRBD1 TRBV11-3 TGTGCCAGCAGCCCGGGTCTTTTCGGGACAGCCCAAGAGACCCAGTACTTC CASSPGLFGTAQETQYF
NA TRBJ2-2 TRBD1 TRBV7-9 TGTGCCAGCAGCTTAGAGACAGGGGGCCCCGGGGAGCTGTTTTTT CASSLETGGPGELFF
NA TRBJ2-7 NA TRBV4-1 TGCGCCAGCAGCCAAGGGACAGCTTTCTACGAGCAGTACTTC CASSQGTAFYEQYF
NA TRBJ1-6 NA TRBV4-2 TGTGCCAGCAGCCACACAGGCGTGGAATCACCCCTCCACTTT CASSHTGVESPLHF
NA TRBJ1-1 NA TRBV19 TGTGCCAGTAGTTTAGTCCCGGGGACTGAAGCTTTCTTT CASSLVPGTEAFF
NA TRBJ2-2 TRBD2 TRBV28 TGTGCCAGCAGGCCCGCCCTTACTAGCGGCCCCACGCGGACCGGGGAGCTGTTTTTT CASRPALTSGPTRTGELFF
once TRBJ2-2 TRBD2 TRBV18 TGTGCCAGCTCAGCCGGGACTAGCGGGAGCGGGACCGGGGAGCTGTTTTTT CASSAGTSGSGTGELFF
once TRBJ2-3 NA TRBV12-3/TRBV12-4 TGTGCCAGCAGCACGGGAAAGGTAGATACGCAGTATTTT CASSTGKVDTQYF
NA TRBJ2-7 NA TRBV27 TGTGCCAGGCGGGGTACCTACGAGCAGTACTTC CARRGTYEQYF
NA TRBJ1-2 NA TRBV19 TGTGCCAGCCACCCGGACAGACTCGGAACTTATGGCTACACCTTC CASHPDRLGTYGYTF
NA TRBJ1-2 NA TRBV12-3/TRBV12-4 TGTGCCAGCAGTAATCGGTATGGCTACACCTTC CASSNRYGYTF
NA TRBJ1-5 NA TRBV30 TGTGCCTGGAGTGTTGGAGACAATCAGCCCCAGCATTTT CAWSVGDNQPQHF
NA TRBJ1-2 NA TRBV9 TGTGCCAGCAGCGTTGCGGGGGCTAACTATGGCTACACCTTC CASSVAGANYGYTF
NA TRBJ2-1 TRBD1 TRBV5-4 TGTGCCAGCAGCTTTATGGGGCCGGACAGGCTTTACAATGAGCAGTTCTTC CASSFMGPDRLYNEQFF
NA TRBJ2-5 NA TRBV21-1 TGTGCCAGCAGCAAAGTCAGTTCAGGGGGAGAGACCCAGTACTTC CASSKVSSGGETQYF